This T cell receptor (beta chain) was sequenced in a study of CD8 T cells in ankylosing spondylitis. The study, taken as a whole, reports: Within ankylosing spondylitis blood, a TCR beta motif made up of seven or eight highly homologous variants appeared to be characteristic. Disease-linked clones reportedly concentrated significantly in matched ankylosing spondylitis synovial fluid. Past studies reported some motif variants in reactive arthritis synovial fluid and blood.

Molecular-barcoded quantitative 5'-RACE produced these TCR beta libraries. TCRdb re-derived calls from the 5' RACE reads in MiXCR, one entry per CDR3 protein. In the table there are 150,000 to 200,000 distinct CDR3 sequences, approximately 20% of which are singletons. Germline V gives CDR1 MDHEN, CDR2 SYDVKM. The CDR3 has 15 amino acids. V lost 6 bases to trimming and J lost 3 bases, with 18 bases between them. This clonotype was recorded many times. The target antigen is unknown. Sequencing was carried out using blood, either unsorted or a sorted T cell fraction (not recorded which). The gene calls are TRBV28 and TRBJ2-7; D possibly matches TRBD1 or TRBD2 (6 bases each). This sequence was found in a male donor with ankylosing spondylitis or in good health (not recorded which). The CDR3 DNA reads as TGTGCCAGCAGCCCCCCGGGGGCTCGGTACTACGAGCAGTACTTC. It specifies CASSPPGARYYEQYF.